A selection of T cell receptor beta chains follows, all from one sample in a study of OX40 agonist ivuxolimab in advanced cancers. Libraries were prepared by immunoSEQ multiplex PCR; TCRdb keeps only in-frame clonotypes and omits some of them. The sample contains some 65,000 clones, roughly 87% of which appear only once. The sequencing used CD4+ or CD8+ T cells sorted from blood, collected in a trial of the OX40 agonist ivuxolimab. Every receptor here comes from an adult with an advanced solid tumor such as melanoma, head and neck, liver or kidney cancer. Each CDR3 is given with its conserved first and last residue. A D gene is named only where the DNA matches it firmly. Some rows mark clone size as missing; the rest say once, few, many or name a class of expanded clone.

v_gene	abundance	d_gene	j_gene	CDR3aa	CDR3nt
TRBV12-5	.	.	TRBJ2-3	CASGLTGAPSTDTQYF	TGTGCTAGTGGTTTGACGGGGGCTCCTTCCACAGATACGCAGTATTTT
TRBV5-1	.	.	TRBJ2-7	CASSSRGGEQYF	TGCGCCAGCAGCTCCAGGGGGGGCGAGCAGTACTTC
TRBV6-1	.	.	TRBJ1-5	CASEGGLGNQPQHF	TGTGCCAGTGAGGGGGGTTTGGGCAATCAGCCCCAGCATTTT
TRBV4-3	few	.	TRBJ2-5	CASSRSPSFEGETQYF	TGCGCCAGCAGCCGTTCGCCTAGCTTTGAGGGAGAGACCCAGTACTTC
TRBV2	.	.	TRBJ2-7	CASRSPGGTYEQYF	TGTGCCAGCAGGAGCCCCGGGGGAACCTACGAGCAGTACTTC
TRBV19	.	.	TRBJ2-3	CASSILWQGRIDTQYF	TGTGCCAGTAGTATTCTCTGGCAGGGGCGAATCGATACGCAGTATTTT
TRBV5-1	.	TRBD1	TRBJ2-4	CASSPRTGDWAKNIQYF	TGCGCCAGCAGCCCCCGTACAGGGGATTGGGCCAAAAACATTCAGTACTTC
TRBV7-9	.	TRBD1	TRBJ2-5	CASSLEGQLQETQYF	TGTGCCAGCAGCTTAGAGGGACAGCTTCAAGAGACCCAGTACTTC
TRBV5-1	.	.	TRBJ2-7	CASSLLERHEQYF	TGCGCCAGCAGCTTGTTGGAACGCCACGAGCAGTACTTC
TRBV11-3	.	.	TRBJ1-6	CASSFGSYNSPLHF	TGTGCCAGCAGCTTCGGATCCTATAATTCACCCCTCCACTTT
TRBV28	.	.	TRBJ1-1	CASSEGGATEAFF	TGTGCCAGCAGTGAGGGGGGCGCCACTGAAGCTTTCTTT
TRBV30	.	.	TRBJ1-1	CACTRRQTEAFF	TGTGCCTGCACAAGGCGGCAAACTGAAGCTTTCTTT
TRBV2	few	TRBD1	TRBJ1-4	CASSGNLPGQKLFF	TGTGCCAGCAGTGGCAACCTTCCGGGACAGAAACTGTTTTTT
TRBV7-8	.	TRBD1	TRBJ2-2	CASSYRDRGAGELFF	TGTGCCAGCAGCTACCGGGACAGGGGGGCCGGGGAGCTGTTTTTT
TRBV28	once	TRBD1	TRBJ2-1	CASSFGQGAYNEQFF	TGTGCCAGCAGTTTCGGACAGGGGGCCTACAATGAGCAGTTCTTC
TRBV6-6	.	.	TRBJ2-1	CASRGPSSYNEQFF	TGTGCCAGCAGGGGCCCAAGCTCCTACAATGAGCAGTTCTTC
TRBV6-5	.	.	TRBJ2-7	CASSYGQPVREQYF	TGTGCCAGCAGTTACGGGCAGCCTGTACGCGAGCAGTACTTC
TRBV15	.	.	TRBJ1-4	CATSAVRGVNEKLFF	TGTGCCACCAGCGCGGTGCGAGGGGTTAATGAAAAACTGTTTTTT
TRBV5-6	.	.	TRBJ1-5	CASSLFSRSSNQPQHF	TGTGCCAGCAGCTTGTTCTCCAGAAGCAGCAATCAGCCCCAGCATTTT
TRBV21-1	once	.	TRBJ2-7	CASQRPGSYEQYF	TGTGCCAGCCAACGGCCTGGATCCTACGAGCAGTACTTC
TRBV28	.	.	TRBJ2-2	CASSLMTGSNTGELFF	TGTGCCAGCAGTTTAATGACGGGGAGTAACACCGGGGAGCTGTTTTTT
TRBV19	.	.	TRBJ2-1	CASRTYHGLNEQFF	TGTGCCAGTAGGACCTATCATGGGCTCAATGAGCAGTTCTTC
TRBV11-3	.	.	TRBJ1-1	CASSSQGSMNTEAFF	TGTGCCAGCAGCTCACAGGGATCTATGAACACTGAAGCTTTCTTT
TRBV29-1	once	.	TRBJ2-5	CSTHALQETQYF	TGCAGCACACACGCGCTACAAGAGACCCAGTACTTC
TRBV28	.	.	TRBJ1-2	CASSFAVGRVYGYTF	TGTGCCAGCAGTTTTGCCGTGGGGCGCGTCTATGGCTACACCTTC
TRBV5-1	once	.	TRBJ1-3	CASSLDGSRNTIYF	TGCGCCAGCAGCTTGGATGGCAGCAGAAACACCATATATTTT
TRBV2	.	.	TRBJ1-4	CATAGPLNEKLFF	TGTGCCACCGCGGGACCGCTTAATGAAAAACTGTTTTTT
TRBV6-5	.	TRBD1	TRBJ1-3	CASRPGQGSGNTIYF	TGTGCCAGCAGGCCCGGACAGGGCTCTGGAAACACCATATATTTT
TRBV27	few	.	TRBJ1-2	CASSKDERYGYTF	TGTGCCAGCAGCAAGGACGAGAGGTATGGCTACACCTTC
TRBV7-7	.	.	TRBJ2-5	CASSPWTIQETQYF	TGTGCCAGCAGCCCTTGGACTATCCAAGAGACCCAGTACTTC
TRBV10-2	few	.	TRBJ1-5	CASRRTDSNQPQHF	TGCGCCAGCAGGAGGACAGATAGCAATCAGCCCCAGCATTTT
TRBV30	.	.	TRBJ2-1	CAWSRGDNEQFF	TGTGCCTGGAGTCGGGGTGACAATGAGCAGTTCTTC
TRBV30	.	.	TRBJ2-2	CASFRAVGSGELFF	TGTGCCTCTTTCCGGGCAGTCGGTTCAGGGGAGCTGTTTTTT
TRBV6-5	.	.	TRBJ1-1	CASSLTGVNTEAFF	TGTGCCAGCAGCCTGACAGGTGTGAACACTGAAGCTTTCTTT
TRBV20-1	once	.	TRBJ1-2	CSARINYGYTF	TGCAGTGCTAGGATTAACTATGGCTACACCTTC
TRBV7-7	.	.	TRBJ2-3	CASSAQYTDTQYF	TGTGCCAGCAGCGCCCAATACACAGATACGCAGTATTTT
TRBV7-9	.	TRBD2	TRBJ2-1	CASRRTSGRGNEQFF	TGTGCCAGCAGACGGACTAGCGGGAGAGGCAATGAGCAGTTCTTC
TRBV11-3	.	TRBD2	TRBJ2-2	CASSILTGTSLNTGELFF	TGTGCCAGCAGCATCCTGACCGGGACTAGCTTAAACACCGGGGAGCTGTTTTTT
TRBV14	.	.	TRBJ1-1	CASTKSPGTEAFF	TGTGCCAGCACCAAATCCCCGGGAACTGAAGCTTTTTTT
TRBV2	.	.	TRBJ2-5	CASSPGKRTQYF	TGTGCCAGCAGTCCGGGGAAGAGGACCCAGTACTTC
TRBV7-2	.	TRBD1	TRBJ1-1	CASSFPGGAFF	TGTGCCAGCAGCTTCCCAGGGGGAGCTTTCTTT
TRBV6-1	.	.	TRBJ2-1	CASSELWGQSYNEQFF	TGTGCCAGCAGTGAACTATGGGGGCAGTCCTACAATGAGCAGTTCTTC
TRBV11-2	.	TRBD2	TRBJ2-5	CASSEGGTRGTQYF	TGTGCCAGCAGCGAAGGCGGGACTAGGGGGACCCAGTACTTC
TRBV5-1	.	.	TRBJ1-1	CASSARGGGEAFF	TGCGCCAGCAGCGCCCGGGGTGGGGGTGAAGCTTTCTTT
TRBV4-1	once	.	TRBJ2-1	CASSQGRGRSSYNEQFF	TGCGCCAGCAGCCAAGGCAGGGGCCGAAGCTCCTACAATGAGCAGTTCTTC
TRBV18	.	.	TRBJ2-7	CASSSQNEQYF	TGTGCCAGCTCAAGTCAGAACGAGCAGTACTTC
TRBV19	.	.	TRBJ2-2	CASSIGRGTGELFF	TGTGCCAGTAGTATCGGACGGGGGACCGGGGAGCTGTTTTTT
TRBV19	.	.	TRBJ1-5	CASSIGGTPNQPQHF	TGTGCCAGTAGTATAGGGGGGACACCCAATCAGCCCCAGCATTTT
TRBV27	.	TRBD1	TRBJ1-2	CASRELGQGDGYTF	TGTGCCAGCAGGGAACTAGGACAGGGAGATGGCTACACCTTC
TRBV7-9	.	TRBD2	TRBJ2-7	CASSFEAGGPLYYEQYF	TGTGCCAGCAGCTTTGAGGCGGGGGGGCCCTTATACTACGAGCAGTACTTC
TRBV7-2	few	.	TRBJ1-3	CASSRGGSSGNTIYF	TGTGCCAGCAGTCGGGGGGGAAGCTCTGGAAACACCATATATTTT
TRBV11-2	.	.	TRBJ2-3	CASSQWGDTQYF	TGTGCCAGCAGCCAATGGGGAGATACGCAGTATTTT
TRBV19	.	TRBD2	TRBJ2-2	CASSRRESTGELFF	TGTGCCAGTAGCCGGCGGGAGAGCACCGGGGAGCTGTTTTTT
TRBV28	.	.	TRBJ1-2	CASRPHDDYGYTF	TGTGCCAGCAGGCCACATGATGACTATGGCTACACCTTC
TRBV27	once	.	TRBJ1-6	CASSLTPPYPSSYNSPLHF	TGTGCCAGCAGTTTAACCCCCCCTTACCCGAGCTCCTATAATTCACCCCTCCACTTT
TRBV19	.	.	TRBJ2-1	CASMGGAPYNEQFF	TGTGCCAGTATGGGGGGGGCCCCCTACAATGAGCAGTTCTTC
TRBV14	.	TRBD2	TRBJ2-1	CASSQFRGLAGNEQFF	TGTGCCAGCAGCCAATTTCGGGGCTTAGCGGGCAATGAGCAGTTCTTC